Each of the 17 T cell receptor beta chains below was sequenced from the same sample in a study of CD8+CD57+ T cells in acquired aplastic anemia. Profiling that covered TCR beta VDJ and CDR3 relied on genomic DNA as its template. TCRdb redid the calling of the reads with MiXCR, one entry per CDR3 protein. The repertoire has 400,000 to 600,000 distinct CDR3 sequences, less than 35% of them found once; the top ten carry less than 0.85%. Previously, flow cytometry had revealed CD8+CD57+ cell expansion in the patients chosen for sequencing. The specimen sequenced was sorted CD4+, CD8+, or CD8+CD57+ T cells (not recorded which) from PBMCs. These receptors originate from a human donor with aplastic anemia.

This rearrangement joins TRBV2 to TRBJ2-3; maybe TRBD2 (6 bases). The CDR3 runs 16 residues. V dropped 0 bases and J dropped 2 bases, with 12 bases sitting between them. Germline loops: CDR1 SNHLY, CDR2 FYNNEI. CDR3 DNA: TGTGCCAGCAGTGAAGCGGCGGGGACTTACACAGATACGCAGTATTTT. Encoded protein: CASSEAAGTYTDTQYF. Full variable domain (remainder filled in from reference TRBV2 and TRBJ2-3): EPEVTQTPSHQVTQMGQEVILRCVPISNHLYFYWYRQILGQKVEFLVSFYNNEISEKSEIFDDQFSVERPDGSNFTLKIRSTKLEDSAMYFCASSEAAGTYTDTQYFGPGTRLTVL.

In this sample, this clonotype turned up a few times. The rearrangement uses TRBV6-1 and TRBJ1-3; no definite D call. V lost 0 bases, J lost 5 bases, and 5 bases lay in between. The length of the CDR3 is 13 residues. Germline V gives CDR1 MNHNS, CDR2 SASEGT. The CDR3 is CASSEATRNTIYF. The CDR3 DNA sequence: TGTGCCAGCAGTGAAGCCACCAGAAACACCATATATTTT.

Ten or more counts support this clonotype. This chain uses TRBV20-1 with TRBJ2-7, with 9 positions matching TRBD1. The trim removed 8 bases at V and 7 bases at J, leaving 9 bases unmatched. The length of the CDR3 is 12 residues. Per germline, CDR1 DFQATT and CDR2 SNEGSKA (reference sequence). For the CDR3, the DNA is TGCAGTCCGGGACAGGGAACGGATGAGCAGTACTTC. It is translated as CSPGQGTDEQYF.

V usage is TRBV29-1 and J usage is TRBJ1-2; no definite D call. Trimming shortened V by 4 bases and J by 4 bases, and 13 bases separated the two germline ends. Germline V gene data show CDR1 as SQVTM and CDR2 as ANQGSEA. The CDR3 sequence is 13 residues long. DNA of the CDR3: TGCAGCGTTGGTGGCCTCGGAGGCTATGGCTACACCTTC. Translated: CSVGGLGGYGYTF.

For this clonotype: The junction and the germline gene differ at one end; a read error may be behind it. This chain links TRBV20-1 with TRBJ1-2; D possibly corresponds to TRBD1 (6 bases). CDR1 is DFQATT, CDR2 SNEGSKA, per germline (reference sequence). This CDR3 spans 14 amino acids. The CDR3 DNA follows: TGCAGTGCTGTCCGGGACATCAAGAACTATGGCCACACCTTC. Translating it yields CSAVRDIKNYGHTF.

A few counts support this clonotype. V and J are TRBV6-1 and TRBJ2-7, with TRBD1 identical over 7 bases. The CDR3 totals 14 residues. The J segment lost 4 bases and the V segment lost 4 bases, leaving 7 bases of the junction unmatched. Per the germline V gene, CDR1 is MNHNS and CDR2 is SASEGT. The CDR3 DNA sequence: TGTGCCAGCAGTGTTGGGACAGTCCTGTACGAGCAGTACTTC. Amino acid sequence: CASSVGTVLYEQYF.

This clonotype has only a few counts. This sequence joins TRBV5-5 and TRBJ1-3; a weak D match, TRBD1 (6 bases). The germline V gene encodes CDR1 SGHKS and CDR2 YYEKEE (reference sequence). V shed 3 bases and J shed 0 bases, with 10 bases lying between them. CDR3 size: 15 residues. CDR3 loop: CASSSGQDSGNTIYF. Written as DNA, the CDR3 is TGTGCCAGCAGCTCGGGACAAGACTCTGGAAACACCATATATTTT. Using reference TRBV5-5 and TRBJ1-3 for the parts outside the CDR3, the full variable domain is DAGVTQSPTHLIKTRGQQVTLRCSPISGHKSVSWYQQVLGQGPQFIFQYYEKEERGRGNFPDRFSARQFPNYSSELNVNALLLGDSALYLCASSSGQDSGNTIYFGEGSWLTVV.

This clonotype was counted many times. The rearrangement links TRBV2 to TRBJ1-2; D ambiguous. This CDR3 has 16 residues. From germline, CDR1 is SNHLY and CDR2 FYNNEI. V was clipped by 6 bases and J by 9 bases, with 26 bases between them. The CDR3: CASSEPGIQRNWSYTF. CDR3 in DNA: TGTGCCAGCAGCGAACCCGGGATTCAGCGTAATTGGAGCTACACCTTC.

This clonotype came up many times. The chain recombines TRBV13 with TRBJ1-2, with D perhaps matching TRBD1 (5 bases). In germline, CDR1 is PRHDT, CDR2 FYEKMQ (reference sequence). V dropped 5 bases and J dropped 4 bases, with 14 bases sitting between them. The CDR3 is 14 residues long. The CDR3 sequence is CASSNQGRSYGYTF. Written as DNA, the CDR3 is TGTGCCAGCAGCAACCAGGGACGGAGCTATGGCTACACCTTC.

The V and J genes are TRBV5-8 and TRBJ1-5; D is uncertain. V lost 1 base and J lost 4, with 9 bases in between. CDR3 length: 14 amino acids. Germline CDR1 reads SGHTS; CDR2 reads YDEGEE. CDR3 DNA sequence: TGTGCCAGCAGCTTGAGGGCAGTAAATCAGCCCCAGCATTTT. Residues: CASSLRAVNQPQHF.

The rearrangement uses TRBV11-2 and TRBJ2-3; either TRBD1 or TRBD2 may fit D (6 bases each). Trimming cost V 5 bases and J 3 bases, with 18 bases left between them. The CDR3 runs to 16 residues. CDR1 is SGHAT and CDR2 is FQNNGV in the germline V gene. The CDR3 DNA reads as TGTGCCAGCAGCCCGCCTTTTTGGAGGGGGACAGATACGCAGTATTTT. Translation: CASSPPFWRGTDTQYF.

Notes on this clonotype: The DNA is left out, because the CDR3 cannot be placed on it with certainty; the CDR3 is given as TCRdb lists it. The chain employs TRBV2 and TRBJ2-1; the table names TRBD2, a call not compared with the DNA. Both ends counted, the CDR3 spans 15 residues. Germline V gene data show CDR1 as SNHLY and CDR2 as FYNNEI. The CDR3 sequence: CACSARRWGTNEQFF.

This clonotype was found many times. The rearrangement uses TRBV29-1 and TRBJ2-5, with a possible D match to TRBD1 (6 bases). Trimming pared 1 base from V and 4 bases from J, leaving 10 bases between. The CDR3 consists of 13 residues. The germline V gene encodes CDR1 SQVTM and CDR2 ANQGSEA. This CDR3 reads CSVEGQVGETQYF. The CDR3 DNA reads TGCAGCGTTGAAGGACAGGTAGGAGAGACCCAGTACTTC.

In this sample, this clonotype turned up many times. V usage is TRBV24-1 and J usage is TRBJ1-5; D unresolved. CDR3 length: 15 amino acids. Trimming removed 5 bases at V and 0 bases at J, with 10 bases between. Germline loops: CDR1 KGHDR, CDR2 SFDVKD. The CDR3 DNA reads TGTGCCACCAGTGTTGTGACGGCTAGCAATCAGCCCCAGCATTTT. This codes for CATSVVTASNQPQHF.

The chain employs TRBV10-3 and TRBJ2-7; the D is unclear. This CDR3 has 13 residues. Trimming pared 3 bases from V and 7 bases from J, leaving 13 bases between. Germline CDR1 reads ENHRY; CDR2 reads SYGVKD. The CDR3: CAISEPPAWEQYF. The CDR3 nucleotides read TGTGCCATCAGTGAACCCCCAGCGTGGGAGCAGTACTTC.

The rearrangement links TRBV9 to TRBJ2-3; D not certain. Germline loops: CDR1 SGDLS, CDR2 YYNGEE. The V end lost 1 base, the J end lost 3 bases, and 9 bases lay between the germline ends. The CDR3 covers 14 residues. The CDR3 region has the DNA TGTGCCAGCAGCGTAACGATGGGGACAGATACGCAGTATTTT. Its translation: CASSVTMGTDTQYF.

This clonotype was seen only a few times. The chain has TRBV2 and TRBJ2-7; TRBD1 agrees at 9 bases. The J segment lost 5 bases and the V segment lost 5 bases, leaving 7 bases of the junction unmatched. CDR1 is SNHLY and CDR2 is FYNNEI in the germline V gene. The CDR3 is 14 amino acids. The CDR3 DNA is TGTGCCAGCAGTTCCGGGACAGGGACCCACGAGCAGTACTTC. Amino acid sequence: CASSSGTGTHEQYF.